This T cell receptor beta chain was retrieved from a study of blood T cell repertoires in COVID-19. V lost 3 bases to trimming and J lost 2 bases, with 5 bases between them. The CDR3 has 13 amino acids. The germline V gene encodes CDR1 ENHRY and CDR2 SYGVKD. The sample holds one count of this clone. Here immunoSEQ multiplex PCR was the method, and the copy in TCRdb shows in-frame clones only, minus some. The repertoire holds tens of thousands of clones, with 65% to 90% as singletons. Material: peripheral blood. The chain is built from TRBV10-3 and TRBJ2-1; D unresolved. The clonotype comes from a woman aged 60 to 75 with active COVID-19. For the CDR3, the DNA is TGTGCCATCAGTGAAAGCCCCTACAATGAGCAGTTCTTC. Translated: CAISESPYNEQFF.